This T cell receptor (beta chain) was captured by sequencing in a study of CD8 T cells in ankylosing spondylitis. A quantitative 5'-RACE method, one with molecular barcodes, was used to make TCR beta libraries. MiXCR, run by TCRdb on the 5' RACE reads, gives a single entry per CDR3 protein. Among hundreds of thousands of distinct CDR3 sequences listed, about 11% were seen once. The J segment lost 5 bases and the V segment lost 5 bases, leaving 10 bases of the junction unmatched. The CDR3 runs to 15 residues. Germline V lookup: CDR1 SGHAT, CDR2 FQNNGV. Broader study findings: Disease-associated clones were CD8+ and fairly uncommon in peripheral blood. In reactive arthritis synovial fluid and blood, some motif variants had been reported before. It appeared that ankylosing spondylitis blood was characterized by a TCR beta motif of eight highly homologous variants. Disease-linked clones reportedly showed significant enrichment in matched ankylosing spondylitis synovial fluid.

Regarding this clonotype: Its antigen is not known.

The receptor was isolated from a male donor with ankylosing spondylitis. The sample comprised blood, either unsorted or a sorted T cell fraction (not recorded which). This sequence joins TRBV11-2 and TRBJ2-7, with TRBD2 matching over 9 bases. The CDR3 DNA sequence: TGTGCCAGCAGCCTCCGGCCTAGCGGGAACCACGAGCAGTACTTC. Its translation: CASSLRPSGNHEQYF.